These 23 T cell receptor beta chains came from one sample sequenced in a study of a mutant IDH1 vaccine in newly diagnosed glioma (dated by TCRdb to the early 2020s). This sample's time point label indicates: week 11, during vaccination. Each vaccine dose was 300 ug of a 20-mer mutant IDH1 peptide in Montanide, given subcutaneously with topical imiquimod. Their specific antigens are unknown. Libraries were prepared through the immunoSEQ multiplex PCR assay. This is the immuneACCESS table as TCRdb keeps it, with only in-frame sequences that have V and J called. A part of the clones is gone; compared with another copy, unresolved V genes explain less than half, and the rest is unexplained. This sample gives more than 50,000 clones in total; about nine tenths of them show up just once. Approximately 2% of the sample belongs to the ten largest clones. Sequenced here: PBMCs, sampled from a glioma patient whose treatment included an IDH1 peptide vaccine. These TCRs come from a man aged 40-49 years with glioma.

V is TRBV27 and J is TRBJ2-3; a possible D gene is TRBD2 (6 bases). CDR3 length equals 14 residues. Trimming stripped 2 bases from V and 5 bases from J, with 11 bases between. Germline V lookup: CDR1 MNHEY, CDR2 SMNVEV (reference sequence). CDR3 amino acids: CASSLGGSIDTQYF. In DNA, the CDR3 is TGTGCCAGCAGTTTAGGGGGGAGTATAGATACGCAGTATTTT.

The chain carries TRBV6-1 and TRBJ1-5, with TRBD1 matching over 7 bases. Germline trimming cut 6 bases from V and 0 bases from J; bases unmatched to any gene: 5. CDR1 is MNHNS, CDR2 SASEGT, per germline. The CDR3 contains 15 residues. The CDR3 here is CASRRDSYSNQPQHF. CDR3 nucleotide sequence: TGTGCCAGCAGGAGGGACAGCTATAGCAATCAGCCCCAGCATTTT.

The chain combines TRBV10-3 with TRBJ1-6; unclear D gene. Trimming removed 3 bases at V and 9 bases at J, with 12 bases between. Germline V CDR1 and CDR2: ENHRY, SYGVKD. This CDR3 is built from 14 residues. The CDR3 DNA reads as TGTGCCATCAGTGACAGTACTCTTGGTTCACCCCTCCACTTT. Its translation is CAISDSTLGSPLHF.

The V and J genes are TRBV4-1 and TRBJ2-5; 9 bases line up with TRBD1. Germline trimming cut 0 bases from V and 4 bases from J; bases unmatched to any gene: 6. The length of the CDR3 is 16 residues. The germline gives CDR1 MGHRA, CDR2 YSYEKL. The CDR3 here is CASSQDYNRGRETQYF. In DNA form, the CDR3 reads TGCGCCAGCAGCCAAGATTATAACAGGGGGCGAGAGACCCAGTACTTC.

This chain uses TRBV4-1 with TRBJ1-1; maybe TRBD1 (6 bases). Germline V gene data show CDR1 as MGHRA and CDR2 as YSYEKL. The V end was cut by 4 bases, the J end by 2 bases, with 20 bases between. This CDR3 spans 17 amino acids. CDR3 bases: TGCGCCAGCAGCCCAAGGCCCCCCGACAGGACTAACACTGAAGCTTTCTTT. Its translation: CASSPRPPDRTNTEAFF.

The chain combines TRBV30 with TRBJ2-4; possibly TRBD1 for D (6 bases). The CDR3 is 13 amino acids. Germline loops: CDR1 GTSNPN, CDR2 SVGIG (reference sequence). The V and J ends lost 1 base and 3 bases respectively, with 7 bases between them. CDR3 bases: TGTGCCTGGAGTGAGGGGGACAAAAACATTCAGTACTTC. Amino acids: CAWSEGDKNIQYF.

This clone has just one count. The V and J genes are TRBV7-6 and TRBJ2-7, with 10 bases matching TRBD2. The junction had 2 bases not matched to a gene; V was cut back by 3 bases and J by 3 bases. This CDR3 region has 14 residues. Germline V CDR1 and CDR2: SGHVS, FNYEAQ. CDR3 DNA sequence: TGTGCCAGCAGCTTGACTAGCGGGTTCTACGAGCAGTACTTC. The encoded protein is CASSLTSGFYEQYF.

The chain is built from TRBV5-1 and TRBJ1-4; D is uncertain. This CDR3 has 13 amino acids. The V end lost 4 bases, the J end lost 5 bases, and 9 bases lay between the germline ends. Germline V CDR1 and CDR2: SGHRS, YFSETQ. CDR3 sequence (DNA): TGCGCCAGCAGCCTGGACGGGAATGAAAAACTGTTTTTT. It encodes CASSLDGNEKLFF. Supplemented by reference TRBV5-1 and TRBJ1-4, the full variable domain reads KAGVTQTPRYLIKTRGQQVTLSCSPISGHRSVSWYQQTPGQGLQFLFEYFSETQRNKGNFPGRFSGRQFSNSRSEMNVSTLELGDSALYLCASSLDGNEKLFFGSGTQLSVL.

This chain links TRBV28 with TRBJ1-4; D gene unclear. The germline V gene encodes CDR1 MDHEN and CDR2 SYDVKM. This CDR3 has 13 residues. Trimming pared 7 bases from V and 3 bases from J, leaving 9 bases between. CDR3 DNA sequence: TGTGCCAGCAAGTGGCAGTCTAATGAAAAACTGTTTTTT. Its translation is CASKWQSNEKLFF.

This chain uses TRBV7-9 with TRBJ1-2, with TRBD1 as a possible D gene (5 bases). Germline CDR1 SEHNR, CDR2 FQNEAQ (reference sequence). With 3 bases removed from V and 5 bases from J, the gap between germline ends came to 13 bases. The CDR3 contains 14 residues. CDR3 amino acids: CASSFGGIGYGYTF. CDR3 coding DNA: TGTGCCAGCAGCTTTGGGGGAATAGGATATGGCTACACCTTC.

V usage is TRBV2 and J usage is TRBJ2-3; 12 bases line up with TRBD2. After removal of 6 bases from V and 4 bases from J, the junction contained 8 bases not matched to a gene. Per the germline V gene, CDR1 is SNHLY and CDR2 is FYNNEI. There are 16 residues in the CDR3. The CDR3 spells CASRPSGGGRADTQYF. The CDR3 DNA reads as TGTGCCAGCAGACCTAGCGGGGGGGGAAGGGCAGATACGCAGTATTTT.

The chain employs TRBV11-2 and TRBJ1-5; no reliable D call. Trimming cost V 2 bases and J 5 bases, with 7 bases left between them. Per the germline V gene, CDR1 is SGHAT and CDR2 is FQNNGV. The CDR3 has 13 residues. The CDR3 spells CASSLHGDQPQHF. The DNA of the CDR3 is TGTGCCAGCAGCTTACACGGCGATCAGCCCCAGCATTTT.

This clone was observed a single time. This CDR3 is CASSLQKADRNEQFF. The DNA of the CDR3 is TGCGCCAGCAGCTTGCAAAAGGCAGATAGAAATGAGCAGTTCTTC. The genes are TRBV5-1 and TRBJ2-1; D is uncertain. CDR1 is SGHRS and CDR2 is YFSETQ in the germline V gene. This CDR3 contains 15 residues. The V end lost 1 base, the J end lost 7 bases, and 15 bases lay between the germline ends.

The rearrangement uses TRBV25-1 and TRBJ1-4, with D hard to call. Trimming removed 3 bases at V and 10 bases at J, with 18 bases between. Per germline, CDR1 MGHDK and CDR2 SYGVNS. This CDR3 region has 15 residues. DNA for the CDR3: TGTGCCAGCAGTGACGTTAGGACGGGATTTGGAAAACTGTTTTTT. This codes for CASSDVRTGFGKLFF.

CDR3 coding DNA: TGTGCCAGTAAACTGGTAGAAAAACTGTTTTTT. Amino acids: CASKLVEKLFF. The gene calls are TRBV19 and TRBJ1-4; D is ambiguous. Trimming cost V 7 bases and J 8 bases, with 8 bases left between them. This CDR3 is built from 11 residues. Per the germline V gene, CDR1 is LNHDA and CDR2 is SQIVND (reference sequence).

This sequence joins TRBV5-4 and TRBJ1-6; maybe TRBD1 (6 bases). The CDR3 is made up of 14 amino acids. V was clipped by 0 bases and J by 10 bases, with 11 bases between them. CDR1 and CDR2 (germline): SGHNT, YYREEE (reference sequence). The CDR3 reads CASSLAGGSSPLHF. CDR3 DNA sequence: TGTGCCAGCAGCTTGGCGGGGGGCAGCTCACCCCTCCACTTT.

Only one count was recorded for this clone. J is TRBJ2-3 and V is TRBV19; D is ambiguous. V was clipped by 4 bases and J by 4 bases, with 9 bases between them. Looked up from germline, CDR1 is LNHDA and CDR2 is SQIVND (reference sequence). The CDR3 totals 13 residues. CDR3 sequence: CASSNRGPDTQYF. CDR3 sequence (DNA): TGTGCCAGTAGTAACCGTGGTCCAGATACGCAGTATTTT.

The chain employs TRBV10-3 and TRBJ2-1; no reliable D call. The V end lost 7 bases, the J end lost 5 bases, and 12 bases lay between the germline ends. CDR1 and CDR2 (germline): ENHRY, SYGVKD. The CDR3 loop spans 13 amino acids. CDR3 residues: CAIKDPRHNEQFF. Here the CDR3 DNA reads TGTGCCATCAAGGATCCGCGGCACAATGAGCAGTTCTTC.

The CDR3 here is CASSPDNSGYYGYTF. CDR3 sequence (DNA): TGTGCCAGCAGCCCCGACAATTCAGGCTACTATGGCTACACCTTC. The J gene is TRBJ1-2, the V gene TRBV5-8; D gene ambiguous. The germline V and J ends were trimmed by 4 bases and 3 bases, with 16 bases remaining between them. The CDR3 covers 15 residues. Germline V gene lookup returns CDR1 SGHTS and CDR2 YDEGEE.

The J gene is TRBJ2-7, the V gene TRBV6-6; 7 bases fit TRBD1. Germline CDR1 MNHNY, CDR2 SVGAGI (reference sequence). The CDR3 totals 14 residues. V lost 10 bases and J lost 1; bases outside the gene matches: 10. The CDR3 here is CATTPGQFSYEQYF. The CDR3 coding sequence is TGTGCCACAACCCCGGGACAGTTTTCCTACGAGCAGTACTTC.

The CDR3 DNA sequence: TGCGCCAGCAGCATGGGAGGGACTAGCGGCCGTAAGCGGTTCAATGAGCAGTTCTTC. Protein sequence: CASSMGGTSGRKRFNEQFF. The genes are TRBV5-1 and TRBJ2-1; 11 nucleotides agree with TRBD2. CDR1 and CDR2 (germline): SGHRS, YFSETQ. The CDR3 sequence is 19 residues long. V shed 4 bases and J 6 bases; nucleotides not matched to a gene: 18.

The chain uses TRBV7-9 and TRBJ1-3; possible D gene TRBD1, 6 bases. CDR3 length: 14 amino acids. Trimming left V 2 bases short and J 4 bases short, with 9 bases between. The germline gives CDR1 SEHNR, CDR2 FQNEAQ (reference sequence). The CDR3 is CASSLSGDGNTIYF. The CDR3 region has the DNA TGTGCCAGCAGCTTATCAGGGGACGGAAACACCATATATTTT.

Here the CDR3 DNA reads TGTGCCAGCAGCTTAACGGGGACACCAAGCACAGATACGCAGTATTTT. Amino acid sequence: CASSLTGTPSTDTQYF. The rearrangement uses TRBV7-3 and TRBJ2-3; a weak D match, TRBD1 (6 bases). Germline CDR1 is SGHTA and CDR2 is FQGTGA. CDR3 size: 16 residues. Trimming shortened V by 0 bases and J by 0 bases, and 10 bases separated the two germline ends.